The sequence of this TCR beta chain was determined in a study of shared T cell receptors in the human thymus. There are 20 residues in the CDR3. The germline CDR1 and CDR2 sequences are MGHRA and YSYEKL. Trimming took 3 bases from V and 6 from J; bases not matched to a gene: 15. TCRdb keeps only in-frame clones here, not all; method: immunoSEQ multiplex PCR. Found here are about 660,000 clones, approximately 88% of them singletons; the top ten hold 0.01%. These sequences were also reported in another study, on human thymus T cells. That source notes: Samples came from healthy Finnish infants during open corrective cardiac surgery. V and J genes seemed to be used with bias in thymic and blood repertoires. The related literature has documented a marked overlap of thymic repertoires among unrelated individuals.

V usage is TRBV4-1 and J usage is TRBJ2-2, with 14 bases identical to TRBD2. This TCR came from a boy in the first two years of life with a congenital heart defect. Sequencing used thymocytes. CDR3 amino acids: CASSHYPGPPGLAGAGELFF. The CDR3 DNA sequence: TGCGCCAGCAGCCACTACCCGGGGCCTCCGGGACTAGCGGGAGCCGGGGAGCTGTTTTTT.